This TCR beta chain was captured in a study of T cell responses to AZD1222 COVID-19 vaccine. Looked up from germline, CDR1 is SGHAT and CDR2 is FQNNGV. There are 15 residues in the CDR3. V dropped 0 bases and J dropped 9 bases, with 15 bases sitting between them. Generated by immunoSEQ multiplex PCR, the TCRdb table keeps only in-frame clones and is missing some. The table lists roughly 120,000 clones, 88% of them singletons. The study's findings and limits: Reportedly, close to half of spike-specific TCRs are directed against unmutated variant regions. Only a handful of people who got AZD1222 tested seropositive at baseline.

This clone showed up just a few times. What it binds is not known. The starting material was peripheral blood, obtained on day 0 of AZD1222 vaccination. The TCR comes from an adult in good health. This chain uses TRBV11-2 with TRBJ1-5; possibly TRBD1 for D (5 bases). The DNA of the CDR3 is TGTGCCAGCAGCTTAGATGCAGGGATCCTTGCGCCCCAGCATTTT. The encoded protein is CASSLDAGILAPQHF.